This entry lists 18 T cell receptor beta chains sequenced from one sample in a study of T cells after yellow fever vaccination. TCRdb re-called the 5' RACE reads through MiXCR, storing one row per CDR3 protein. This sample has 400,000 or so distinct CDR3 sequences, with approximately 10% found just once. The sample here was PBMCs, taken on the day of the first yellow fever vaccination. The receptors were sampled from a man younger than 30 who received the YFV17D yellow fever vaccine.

The CDR3 sequence is CASSLAIADTQYF. Written as DNA, the CDR3 is TGTGCCAGCAGCTTAGCAATCGCAGATACGCAGTATTTT. The rearrangement joins TRBV7-7 to TRBJ2-3, with D unclear. This CDR3 has 13 amino acids. Germline V lookup: CDR1 SSHAT, CDR2 FNYEAQ (reference sequence). Trimming removed 0 bases at V and 4 bases at J, with 5 bases between.

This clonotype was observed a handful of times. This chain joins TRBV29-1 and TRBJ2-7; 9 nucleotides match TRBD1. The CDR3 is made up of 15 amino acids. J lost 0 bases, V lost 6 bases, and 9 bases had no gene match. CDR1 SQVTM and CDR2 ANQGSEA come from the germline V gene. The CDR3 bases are TGCAGCGTGAGGGGGGACAGGGCGAGCTCCTACGAGCAGTACTTC. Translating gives CSVRGDRASSYEQYF.

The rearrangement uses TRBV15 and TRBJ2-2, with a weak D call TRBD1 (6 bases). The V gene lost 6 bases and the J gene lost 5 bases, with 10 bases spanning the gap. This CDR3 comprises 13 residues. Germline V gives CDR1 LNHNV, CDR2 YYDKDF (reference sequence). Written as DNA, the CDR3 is TGTGCCACCAGACAGGGTTTTACCGGGGAGCTGTTTTTT. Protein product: CATRQGFTGELFF.

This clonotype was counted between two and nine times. CDR3 sequence reads: CASKKTGPSNQPQHF. The CDR3 nucleotides are TGTGCCAGCAAAAAGACAGGACCGAGCAATCAGCCCCAGCATTTT. The chain employs TRBV12-3 or TRBV12-4 and TRBJ1-5, with a possible D match to TRBD1 (6 bases). This CDR3 comprises 15 residues. V was pared by 7 bases and J by 1 base, with 14 bases between.

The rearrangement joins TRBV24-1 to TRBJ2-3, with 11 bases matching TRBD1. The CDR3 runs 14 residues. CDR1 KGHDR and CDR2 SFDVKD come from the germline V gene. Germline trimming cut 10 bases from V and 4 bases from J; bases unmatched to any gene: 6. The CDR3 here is CATEGQGGSDTQYF. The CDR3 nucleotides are TGTGCCACAGAGGGACAGGGGGGCTCAGATACGCAGTATTTT.

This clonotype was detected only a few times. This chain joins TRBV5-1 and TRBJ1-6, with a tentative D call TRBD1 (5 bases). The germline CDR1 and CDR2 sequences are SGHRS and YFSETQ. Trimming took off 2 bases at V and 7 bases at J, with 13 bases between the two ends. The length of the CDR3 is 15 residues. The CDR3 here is CASSFSGLDNSPLHF. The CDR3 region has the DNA TGCGCCAGCAGCTTTTCAGGGTTAGACAATTCACCCCTCCACTTT.

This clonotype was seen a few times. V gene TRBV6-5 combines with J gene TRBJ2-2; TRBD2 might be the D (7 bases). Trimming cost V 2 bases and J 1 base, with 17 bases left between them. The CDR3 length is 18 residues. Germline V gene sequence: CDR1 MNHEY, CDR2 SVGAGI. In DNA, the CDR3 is TGTGCCAGCAGTTACAAAGTGGGGGGGCGACTGAACACCGGGGAGCTGTTTTTT. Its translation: CASSYKVGGRLNTGELFF.

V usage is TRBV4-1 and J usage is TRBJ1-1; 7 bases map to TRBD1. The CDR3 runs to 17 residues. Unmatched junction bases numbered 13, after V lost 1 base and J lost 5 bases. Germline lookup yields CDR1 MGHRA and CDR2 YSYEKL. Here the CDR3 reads CASSQGEGGAGETEAFF. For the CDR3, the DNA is TGCGCCAGCAGCCAAGGGGAAGGGGGCGCGGGGGAAACTGAAGCTTTCTTT.

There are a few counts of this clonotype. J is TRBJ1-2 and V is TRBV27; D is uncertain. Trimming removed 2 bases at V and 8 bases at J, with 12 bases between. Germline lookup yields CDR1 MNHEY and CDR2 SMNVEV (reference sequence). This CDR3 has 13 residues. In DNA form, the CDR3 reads TGTGCCAGCAGTTTAAACGGGGTAGCAGGCTACACCTTC. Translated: CASSLNGVAGYTF.

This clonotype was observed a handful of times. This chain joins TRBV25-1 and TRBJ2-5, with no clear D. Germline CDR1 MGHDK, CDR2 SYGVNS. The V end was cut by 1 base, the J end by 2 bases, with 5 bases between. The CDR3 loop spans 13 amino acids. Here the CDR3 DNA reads TGTGCCAGCAGTGAATTGGGTCAAGAGACCCAGTACTTC. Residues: CASSELGQETQYF.

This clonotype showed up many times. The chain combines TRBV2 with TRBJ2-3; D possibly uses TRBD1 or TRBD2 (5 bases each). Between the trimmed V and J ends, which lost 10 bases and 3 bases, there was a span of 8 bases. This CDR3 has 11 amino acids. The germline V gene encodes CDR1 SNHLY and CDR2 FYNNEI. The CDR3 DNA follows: TGTGCCAATGGGGGTACAGATACGCAGTATTTT. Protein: CANGGTDTQYF.

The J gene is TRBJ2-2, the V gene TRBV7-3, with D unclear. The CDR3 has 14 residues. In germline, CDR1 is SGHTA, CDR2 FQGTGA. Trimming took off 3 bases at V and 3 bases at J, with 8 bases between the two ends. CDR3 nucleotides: TGTGCCAGCAGCTTCGCTCGGGACACCGGGGAGCTGTTTTTT. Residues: CASSFARDTGELFF.

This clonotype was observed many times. The DNA of the CDR3 is TGCGCCAGCAGCCAAGAGGCAGCGGGGGGGCTGGGCACAGATACGCAGTATTTT. It translates to CASSQEAAGGLGTDTQYF. V gene TRBV4-3 combines with J gene TRBJ2-3; 10 bases fit TRBD2. This CDR3 contains 18 residues. Germline V gene lookup returns CDR1 LGHNA and CDR2 YSLEER. Unmatched junction bases numbered 7, after V lost 0 bases and J lost 1 base.

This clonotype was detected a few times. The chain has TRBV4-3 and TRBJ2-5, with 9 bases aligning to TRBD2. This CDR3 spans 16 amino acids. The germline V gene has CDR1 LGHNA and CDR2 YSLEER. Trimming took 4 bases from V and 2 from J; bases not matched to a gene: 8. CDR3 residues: CASSPDYLAGQETQYF. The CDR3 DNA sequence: TGCGCCAGCAGCCCCGATTATCTAGCGGGGCAAGAGACCCAGTACTTC.

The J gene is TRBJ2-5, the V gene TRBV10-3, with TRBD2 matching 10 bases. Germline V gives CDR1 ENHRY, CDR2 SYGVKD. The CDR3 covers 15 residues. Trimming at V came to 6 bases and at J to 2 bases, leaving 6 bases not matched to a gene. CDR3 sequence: CAIRNATSGQETQYF. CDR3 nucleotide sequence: TGTGCCATCAGGAACGCGACTAGCGGGCAAGAGACCCAGTACTTC.

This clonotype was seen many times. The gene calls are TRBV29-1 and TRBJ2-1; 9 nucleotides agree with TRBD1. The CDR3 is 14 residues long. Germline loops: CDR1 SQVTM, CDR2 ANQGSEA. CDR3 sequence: CSVERTGVYNEQFF. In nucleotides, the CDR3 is TGCAGTGTCGAACGGACAGGGGTTTACAATGAGCAGTTCTTC.

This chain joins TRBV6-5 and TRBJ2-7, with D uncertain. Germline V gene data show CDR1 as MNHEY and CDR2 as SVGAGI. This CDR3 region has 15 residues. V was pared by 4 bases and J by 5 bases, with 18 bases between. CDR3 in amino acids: CASSSGPLRRHEQYV. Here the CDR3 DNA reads TGTGCCAGCAGTTCCGGCCCCCTCCGAAGGCACGAGCAGTACGTC.

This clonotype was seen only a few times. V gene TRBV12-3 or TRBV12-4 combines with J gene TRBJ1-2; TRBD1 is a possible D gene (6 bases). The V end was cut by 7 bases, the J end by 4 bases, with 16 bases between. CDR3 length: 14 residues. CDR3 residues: CASTHLGTSYGYTF. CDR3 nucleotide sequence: TGTGCCAGCACCCACCTCGGGACATCCTATGGCTACACCTTC.